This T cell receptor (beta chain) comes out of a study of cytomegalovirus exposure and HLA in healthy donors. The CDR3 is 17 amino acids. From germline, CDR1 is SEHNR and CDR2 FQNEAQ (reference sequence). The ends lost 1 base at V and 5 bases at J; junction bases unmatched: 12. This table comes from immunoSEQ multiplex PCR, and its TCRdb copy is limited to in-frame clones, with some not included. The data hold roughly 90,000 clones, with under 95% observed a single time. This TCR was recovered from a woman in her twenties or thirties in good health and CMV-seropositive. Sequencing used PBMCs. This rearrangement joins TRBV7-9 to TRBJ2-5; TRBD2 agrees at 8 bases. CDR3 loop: CASSLGREADHSETQYF. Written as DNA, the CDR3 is TGTGCCAGCAGCTTAGGGCGGGAGGCCGATCATTCGGAGACCCAGTACTTC.